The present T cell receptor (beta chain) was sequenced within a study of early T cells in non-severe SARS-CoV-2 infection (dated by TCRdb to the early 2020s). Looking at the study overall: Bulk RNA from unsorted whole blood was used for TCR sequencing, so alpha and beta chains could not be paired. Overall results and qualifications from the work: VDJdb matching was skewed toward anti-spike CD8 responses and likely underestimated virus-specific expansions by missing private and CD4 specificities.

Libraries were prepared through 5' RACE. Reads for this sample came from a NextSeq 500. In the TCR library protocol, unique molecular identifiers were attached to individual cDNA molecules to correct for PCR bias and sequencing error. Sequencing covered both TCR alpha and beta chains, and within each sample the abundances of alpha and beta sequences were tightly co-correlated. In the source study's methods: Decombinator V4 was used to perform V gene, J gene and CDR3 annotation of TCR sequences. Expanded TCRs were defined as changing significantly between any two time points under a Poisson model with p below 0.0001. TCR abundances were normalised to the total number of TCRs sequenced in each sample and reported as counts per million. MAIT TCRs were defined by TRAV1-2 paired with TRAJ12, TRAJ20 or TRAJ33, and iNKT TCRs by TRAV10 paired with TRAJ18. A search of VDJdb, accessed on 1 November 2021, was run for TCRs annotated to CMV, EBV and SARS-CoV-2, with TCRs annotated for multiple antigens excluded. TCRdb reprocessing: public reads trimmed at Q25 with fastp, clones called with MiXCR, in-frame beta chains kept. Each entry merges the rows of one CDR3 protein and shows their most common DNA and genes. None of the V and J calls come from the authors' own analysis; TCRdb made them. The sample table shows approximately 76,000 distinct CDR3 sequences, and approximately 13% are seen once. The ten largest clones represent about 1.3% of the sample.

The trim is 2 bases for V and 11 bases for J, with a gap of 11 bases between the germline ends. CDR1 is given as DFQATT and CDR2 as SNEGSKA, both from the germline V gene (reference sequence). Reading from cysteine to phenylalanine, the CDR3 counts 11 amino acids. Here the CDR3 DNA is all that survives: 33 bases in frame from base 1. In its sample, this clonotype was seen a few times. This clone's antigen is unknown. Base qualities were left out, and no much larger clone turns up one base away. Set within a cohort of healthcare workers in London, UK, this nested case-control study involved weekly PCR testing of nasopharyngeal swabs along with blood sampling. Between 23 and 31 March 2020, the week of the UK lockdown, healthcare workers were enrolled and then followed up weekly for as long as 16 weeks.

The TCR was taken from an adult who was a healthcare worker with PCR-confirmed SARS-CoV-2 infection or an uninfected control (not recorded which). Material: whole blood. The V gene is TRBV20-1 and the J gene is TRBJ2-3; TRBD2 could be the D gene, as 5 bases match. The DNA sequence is TGCAGTGCTAGACTCGCTGAGGGGCAGTATTTT. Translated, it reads CSARLAEGQYF.